The 21 T cell receptor beta chains below come from one sample, sequenced in a study of blood T cell repertoires in COVID-19. Assay: immunoSEQ multiplex PCR; the TCRdb copy retains only in-frame clones and omits some. The data hold over 150,000 clones, with about 86% observed a single time. Sequences were obtained from peripheral blood. These receptors came from a woman in her 70s who had recovered from COVID-19.

V is TRBV15 and J is TRBJ1-2, with TRBD1 as a possible D gene (5 bases). This CDR3 region has 14 residues. Germline V gene sequence: CDR1 LNHNV, CDR2 YYDKDF (reference sequence). V gave up 3 bases and J gave up 13 bases, with 21 bases separating them. The CDR3 protein is CATSRLAGTGSITF. Here the CDR3 DNA reads TGTGCCACCAGCAGGTTGGCAGGGACTGGTTCAATCACCTTC.

The chain links TRBV11-1 to TRBJ1-3; perhaps TRBD1 as D (5 bases). Germline CDR1 reads SGHAT; CDR2 reads FQDESV (reference sequence). The CDR3 length is 15 residues. V lost 4 bases to trimming and J lost 9 bases, with 19 bases between them. The CDR3 DNA reads as TGTGCCAGCAGCTCCCCGAGACAGTACCCCGGCACCATATATTTT. Encoded protein: CASSSPRQYPGTIYF.

There are a few counts of this clone. DNA for the CDR3: TGTGCCAGCAGCTCCGGACTAGTGGGCACAGATACGCAGTATTTT. The encoded protein is CASSSGLVGTDTQYF. This chain uses TRBV6-2 or TRBV6-3 with TRBJ2-3, with 7 bases that match TRBD2. J lost 1 base, V lost 6 bases, and 7 bases had no gene match. The CDR3 extends over 15 amino acids. Germline V lookup: CDR1 MNHEY, CDR2 SVGEGT.

The chain has TRBV5-1 and TRBJ1-6; D is perhaps TRBD1 (6 bases). The V and J ends lost 1 base and 5 bases respectively, with 13 bases between them. Germline CDR1 and CDR2: SGHRS and YFSETQ. This CDR3 contains 16 residues. The CDR3 protein is CASSLTTAGDNSPLHF. CDR3 DNA sequence: TGCGCCAGCAGCTTGACTACGGCAGGGGATAATTCACCCCTCCACTTT.

V usage is TRBV9 and J usage is TRBJ2-2; no clear D. The CDR3 loop spans 12 amino acids. CDR1 and CDR2 (germline): SGDLS, YYNGEE. V lost 0 bases and J lost 6, with 3 bases in between. The CDR3: CASSVGPGELFF. The DNA of the CDR3 is TGTGCCAGCAGCGTAGGGCCCGGGGAGCTGTTTTTT. Using reference TRBV9 and TRBJ2-2 for the parts outside the CDR3, the full variable domain is DSGVTQTPKHLITATGQRVTLRCSPRSGDLSVYWYQQSLDQGLQFLIQYYNGEERAKGNILERFSAQQFPDLHSELNLSSLELGDSALYFCASSVGPGELFFGEGSRLTVL.

The gene calls are TRBV15 and TRBJ1-5; D may be TRBD1 (6 bases). The V end was cut by 1 base, the J end by 5 bases, with 9 bases between. The CDR3 sequence is 14 residues long. Germline-derived CDR1 and CDR2 are LNHNV and YYDKDF (reference sequence). Here the CDR3 DNA reads TGTGCCACCAGCAGAGGAGGGGGGGATCAGCCCCAGCATTTT. Protein product: CATSRGGGDQPQHF.

CDR3 sequence reads: CASSLGTGDSPLHF. In nucleotides, the CDR3 is TGCGCCAGCAGCTTGGGGACAGGAGATTCACCCCTCCACTTT. The V and J genes are TRBV5-1 and TRBJ1-6; 7 positions agree with TRBD1. Per the germline V gene, CDR1 is SGHRS and CDR2 is YFSETQ. The CDR3 has 14 amino acids. Trimming removed 0 bases from V and 8 bases from J; junction bases left unmatched: 2.

The chain employs TRBV18 and TRBJ1-2; 9 bases line up with TRBD1. Germline CDR1 KGHSH, CDR2 LQKENI. V dropped 4 bases and J dropped 5; count of bases not matched to a gene: 5. CDR3 size: 14 residues. The CDR3 coding sequence is TGTGCCAGCTCACAGAGGGACAGGGAATATGGCTACACCTTC. Translation: CASSQRDREYGYTF.

This clone was counted only a few times. The chain uses TRBV2 and TRBJ2-1; D unresolved. There are 13 residues in the CDR3. V gave up 3 bases and J gave up 4 bases, with 7 bases separating them. Germline values: CDR1 SNHLY, CDR2 FYNNEI. CDR3 sequence (DNA): TGTGCCAGCAGTGAGCCCTATTACAATGAGCAGTTCTTC. It translates to CASSEPYYNEQFF.

This clone has just a few counts. The rearrangement uses TRBV20-1 and TRBJ2-1, with 8 bases fitting TRBD2. Losses at the gene ends were 3 bases for V and 10 bases for J; bases not matched to a gene: 8. The CDR3 covers 13 residues. CDR1 and CDR2 (germline): DFQATT, SNEGSKA (reference sequence). In nucleotides, the CDR3 is TGCAGTGCTAGTCGAGCGGGAGCGGGGGAGCAGTTCTTC. Protein sequence: CSASRAGAGEQFF.

This clone showed up just once. The chain uses TRBV6-5 and TRBJ1-2; D is ambiguous. Germline V gene data show CDR1 as MNHEY and CDR2 as SVGAGI. This CDR3 has 15 amino acids. V lost 2 bases to trimming and J lost 1 base, with 11 bases between them. The CDR3 bases are TGTGCCAGCAGTTACGGTTGGGGAGGTAACTATGGCTACACCTTC. Protein: CASSYGWGGNYGYTF.

The chain combines TRBV5-4 with TRBJ2-6, with TRBD2 matching over 10 bases. Looked up from germline, CDR1 is SGHNT and CDR2 is YYREEE (reference sequence). The V gene end was trimmed by 0 bases and the J gene end by 0 bases; junction bases not matched to a gene: 9. This CDR3 region has 20 residues. CDR3 DNA: TGTGCCAGCAGCTTGGGAGCGGGAGGGATACCGACCTCTGGGGCCAACGTCCTGACTTTC. Residues: CASSLGAGGIPTSGANVLTF.

CDR3 DNA sequence: TGTGCCAGCAGCGTCCGGGACAGGGGCGATGAGCAGTTCTTC. Translated: CASSVRDRGDEQFF. V is TRBV7-3 and J is TRBJ2-1, with TRBD1 matching 10 bases. V trimming: 5 bases; J trimming: 8 bases; junction bases outside the gene matches: 6. Germline lookup yields CDR1 SGHTA and CDR2 FQGTGA. This CDR3 has 14 residues.

The chain joins TRBV3-1 (or the pseudogene TRBV3-2) to TRBJ2-7, with D tentatively TRBD2 (6 bases). V was shortened by 7 bases and J by 4 bases, with 17 bases between the two germline ends. The length of the CDR3 is 14 residues. Germline CDR1 and CDR2: LGHDT and YNNKEL (reference sequence). Written as DNA, the CDR3 is TGTGCCAGCACCATAGGGCGGGGTGGTTACGAGCAGTACTTC. Residues: CASTIGRGGYEQYF.

This chain joins TRBV6-2 or TRBV6-3 and TRBJ1-1; a weak D match, TRBD1 (5 bases). The CDR3 has 12 residues. Trimming removed 5 bases from V and 10 bases from J, with 14 bases in between. Germline V gene data show CDR1 as MNHEY and CDR2 as SVGEGT. CDR3 DNA sequence: TGTGCCAGCAGTCCCTTGGGTAGGGGAGCTTTCTTT. Translated: CASSPLGRGAFF.

This chain connects TRBV21-1 to TRBJ2-7; the table's D call of TRBD1 was not tested on the DNA. TRBV21-1 is a documented pseudogene. This CDR3 region has 16 residues. In nucleotides, the CDR3 is TGTGCCACCCCGTGTGGCCCGGACAGGGGGAACGACGAGCAGTACTTC. Protein sequence: CATPCGPDRGNDEQYF.

This clone was picked up one time. This chain uses TRBV3-1 (or the pseudogene TRBV3-2) with TRBJ1-4, with D tentatively TRBD1 (5 bases). The V end was cut by 1 base, the J end by 3 bases, with 9 bases between. CDR3 size: 15 residues. In germline, CDR1 is LGHDT, CDR2 YNNKEL (reference sequence). The CDR3 here is CASSQVGGANEKLFF. The CDR3 DNA is TGTGCCAGCAGCCAAGTGGGGGGGGCTAATGAAAAACTGTTTTTT.

The CDR3 DNA sequence: TGTGCCAGCAGCCAGCCGCGGGGGATCACTAACTATGGCTACACCTTC. This translates into CASSQPRGITNYGYTF. This sequence joins TRBV4-2 and TRBJ1-2; a possible D gene is TRBD1 (5 bases). CDR1 and CDR2 (germline): LGHNA, YNFKEQ. The CDR3 contains 16 residues. V was pared by 3 bases and J by 0 bases, with 14 bases between.

This clone was observed once. The chain combines TRBV19 with TRBJ2-7; D is possibly TRBD1 (6 bases). The length of the CDR3 is 14 residues. Germline V gene data show CDR1 as LNHDA and CDR2 as SQIVND (reference sequence). V was pared by 3 bases and J by 3 bases, with 12 bases between. The chain's CDR3 is CASSIRGGGYEQYF. Here the CDR3 DNA reads TGTGCCAGTAGTATTCGAGGGGGTGGCTACGAGCAGTACTTC. The full variable domain, in which reference TRBV19 and TRBJ2-7 provide the parts outside the CDR3, is DGGITQSPKYLFRKEGQNVTLSCEQNLNHDAMYWYRQDPGQGLRLIYYSQIVNDFQKGDIAEGYSVSREKKESFPLTVTSAQKNPTAFYLCASSIRGGGYEQYFGPGTRLTVT.

The chain joins TRBV7-9 to TRBJ2-1; 7 nucleotides align to TRBD2. J gave up 4 bases and V 4 bases, and 7 bases lay outside the gene matches. The CDR3 is 15 residues long. The germline V gene encodes CDR1 SEHNR and CDR2 FQNEAQ (reference sequence). The CDR3 bases are TGTGCCAGCAGCTCGGGCGGGACTAAGTACAATGAGCAGTTCTTC. Translating it yields CASSSGGTKYNEQFF.

This rearrangement joins TRBV10-1 to TRBJ1-2, with D possibly TRBD1 on 5 matching bases. The V gene lost 0 bases and the J gene lost 8 bases, with 10 bases spanning the gap. Germline CDR1 reads WNHNN; CDR2 reads SYGVQD (reference sequence). There are 13 residues in the CDR3. CDR3 sequence: CASSESGTFGYTF. The CDR3 DNA follows: TGCGCCAGCAGTGAGTCGGGGACTTTCGGCTACACCTTC.